The clone carrying this T cell receptor beta chain was observed many times. Its cognate antigen is unknown. This specimen belongs to a study of T cells after yellow fever vaccination. One entry per CDR3 protein results from TCRdb running MiXCR on the 5' RACE reads. The data contain a few hundred thousand distinct CDR3 sequences, over 4% of them singletons. General study findings and limits: Shared CD4/CD8 clonotypes were a small share, likely from convergent recombination. FACS-sorted repertoires could harbor abundant contaminating bulk-population clonotypes.

Germline loops: CDR1 LGHNA, CDR2 YSLEER. V lost 0 bases and J 7 bases, leaving 13 bases between the germline ends. CDR3 length equals 15 residues. The V call is TRBV4-3, the J call TRBJ2-1; D tentatively fits TRBD1 or TRBD2 (5 bases each). The sequence was obtained from a man aged 18-30 years who received the YFV17D yellow fever vaccine. The sample here was PBMCs, taken 5 days after the yellow fever booster vaccination. The CDR3 nucleotides are TGCGCCAGCAGCCAAGATTGGACACCGGGGAATGAGCAGTTCTTC. As protein: CASSQDWTPGNEQFF.